The 5 T cell receptor beta chains in this list originate from one sample, sequenced in a study of OX40 agonist ivuxolimab in advanced cancers. Measured with immunoSEQ multiplex PCR; TCRdb has only the in-frame clones, and not every one. The sample records approximately 77,000 clones, approximately 84% being singletons. The sample was CD4+ or CD8+ T cells sorted from blood, taken in a trial of the OX40 agonist ivuxolimab. The receptor set was obtained from an adult with an advanced solid tumor such as melanoma, head and neck, liver or kidney cancer.

This chain links TRBV6-4 with TRBJ2-7, with D maybe TRBD2 (5 bases). The CDR3 loop spans 14 amino acids. The V gene lost 7 bases and the J gene lost 6 bases, with 19 bases spanning the gap. Germline CDR1 is MRHNA and CDR2 is SNTAGT. In nucleotides, the CDR3 is TGTGCCAGCACCCGGGGTGATGCCTGGAGCGAGCAGTACTTC. Translation gives CASTRGDAWSEQYF.

The CDR3: CASSEGQEGYGYTF. CDR3 DNA sequence: TGTGCCAGCAGCGAGGGACAGGAGGGCTATGGCTACACCTTC. The chain uses TRBV9 and TRBJ1-2, with TRBD1 matching 8 bases. Germline V gives CDR1 SGDLS, CDR2 YYNGEE. Trimming removed 3 bases from V and 4 bases from J; junction bases left unmatched: 5. This CDR3 region has 14 residues.

For the CDR3, the DNA is TGTGCCAGCAGCTCTAACCGGGACAGGGCGTACACCGGGGAGCTGTTTTTT. It specifies CASSSNRDRAYTGELFF. The chain uses TRBV7-2 and TRBJ2-2; 9 nucleotides align to TRBD1. The CDR3 runs 17 residues. V was clipped by 4 bases and J by 3 bases; unmatched bases: 9. Germline V gives CDR1 SGHTA, CDR2 FQGNSA. Together with reference TRBV7-2 and TRBJ2-2, the CDR3 gives the full variable domain: GAGVSQSPSNKVTEKGKDVELRCDPISGHTALYWYRQSLGQGLEFLIYFQGNSAPDKSGLPSDRFSAERTGGSVSTLTIQRTQQEDSAVYLCASSSNRDRAYTGELFFGEGSRLTVL.

V is TRBV30 and J is TRBJ2-3, with D unclear. The V end lost 0 bases, the J end lost 6 bases, and 7 bases lay between the germline ends. The CDR3 length is 12 residues. CDR1 and CDR2 from the germline V gene are GTSNPN and SVGIG (reference sequence). The CDR3, as DNA: TGTGCCTGGAGTGTTCCCTGGGATACGCAGTATTTT. Translating gives CAWSVPWDTQYF.

The chain combines TRBV7-9 with TRBJ2-7; D remains ambiguous. CDR3 length: 15 residues. V dropped 5 bases and J dropped 0 bases, with 14 bases sitting between them. Germline V gives CDR1 SEHNR, CDR2 FQNEAQ (reference sequence). CDR3 in DNA: TGTGCCAGCAGCCCGGGCCTGCAAAGCTCCTACGAGCAGTACTTC. This gives the protein CASSPGLQSSYEQYF.